The 21 T cell receptor beta chains given below trace back to one sample, sequenced in a study of T-cell reconstitution after alpha-beta-depleted transplantation in children. The library targeted TCRbeta and was prepared with unique molecular identifiers. Using its own MiXCR run on the PCR reads, TCRdb lists one record per CDR3 protein. The sample has about 200,000 distinct CDR3 sequences, less than 15% seen once; the top ten hold about 13%. The sample consisted of PBMCs from the stem cell graft donor, taken from the stem cell graft. The receptors shown here come from a human donor who donated a stem cell graft to a child with acute lymphoblastic leukemia.

This clonotype was found many times. The V call is TRBV11-1, the J call TRBJ2-2; D uncertain. Germline CDR1 and CDR2: SGHAT and FQDESV (reference sequence). The germline V and J ends were trimmed by 5 bases and 5 bases, with 18 bases remaining between them. The CDR3 contains 16 residues. CDR3 region: CASSARAREATGELFF. For the CDR3, the DNA is TGTGCCAGCAGCGCCCGGGCTCGAGAGGCGACCGGGGAGCTGTTTTTT. Together with reference TRBV11-1 and TRBJ2-2, the CDR3 gives the full variable domain: EAEVAQSPRYKITEKSQAVAFWCDPISGHATLYWYRQILGQGPELLVQFQDESVVDDSQLPKDRFSAERLKGVDSTLKIQPAELGDSAMYLCASSARAREATGELFFGEGSRLTVL.

A few counts support this clonotype. The chain employs TRBV7-2 and TRBJ2-1; D is perhaps TRBD2 (5 bases). Germline V CDR1 and CDR2: SGHTA, FQGNSA. Trimming took 2 bases from V and 3 from J, leaving 11 bases between them. The CDR3 length is 15 residues. In DNA form, the CDR3 reads TGTGCCAGCAGCTTAAATAGTGGAGGCTACAATGAGCAGTTCTTC. It yields the protein CASSLNSGGYNEQFF. Full variable domain (rest looked up from reference TRBV7-2 and TRBJ2-1): GAGVSQSPSNKVTEKGKDVELRCDPISGHTALYWYRQSLGQGLEFLIYFQGNSAPDKSGLPSDRFSAERTGGSVSTLTIQRTQQEDSAVYLCASSLNSGGYNEQFFGPGTRLTVL.

This clonotype was counted ten times or more. This chain links TRBV10-3 with TRBJ2-3, with a tentative D call TRBD2 (5 bases). Germline CDR1 is ENHRY and CDR2 is SYGVKD. V was trimmed by 6 bases and J by 0 bases, leaving 13 bases between them. This CDR3 contains 15 residues. The DNA of the CDR3 is TGTGCCATCAGCAAAACGGAGGAGAGCACAGATACGCAGTATTTT. It yields the protein CAISKTEESTDTQYF.

This clonotype occurred many times. The gene calls are TRBV10-3 and TRBJ1-1; D is ambiguous. The CDR3 is made up of 12 amino acids. Trimming took 6 bases from V and 2 from J, leaving 7 bases between them. Germline loops: CDR1 ENHRY, CDR2 SYGVKD. Here the CDR3 reads CAIRSSNTEAFF. The CDR3 DNA follows: TGTGCCATCAGGTCCTCCAACACTGAAGCTTTCTTT.

Many counts were recorded for this clonotype. The chain recombines TRBV7-8 with TRBJ2-2; D not resolved. Germline CDR1 reads SGHVS; CDR2 reads FQNEAQ. The CDR3 covers 15 residues. V lost 1 base and J 3 bases, leaving 9 bases between the germline ends. CDR3 sequence (DNA): TGTGCCAGCAGCTTAGGGCCCCTTTACACCGGGGAGCTGTTTTTT. Its protein is CASSLGPLYTGELFF.

This clonotype was seen only a few times. The chain links TRBV3-1 to TRBJ2-3; 11 nucleotides line up with TRBD2. The V gene end was trimmed by 3 bases and the J gene end by 3 bases; junction bases not matched to a gene: 5. The CDR3 loop spans 16 amino acids. CDR1 and CDR2 from the germline V gene are LGHDT and YNNKEL (reference sequence). The CDR3 reads CASSQRGLAVTDTQYF. The CDR3, as DNA: TGTGCCAGCAGCCAGCGGGGACTAGCGGTTACAGATACGCAGTATTTT.

This clonotype was recorded many times. V is TRBV29-1 and J is TRBJ2-4, with 9 bases that match TRBD1. The V gene's germline CDR1 is SQVTM and CDR2 ANQGSEA. CDR3 length: 13 amino acids. V shed 7 bases, J shed 7 bases, and the junction held 8 bases outside the gene matches. CDR3 amino acids: CSGTLGQGNIQYF. CDR3 coding DNA: TGCAGCGGCACCTTAGGACAGGGGAACATTCAGTACTTC.

Concerning this clonotype itself: This could be a read error, since a much larger clone is one nucleotide away. The chain uses TRBV5-1 and TRBJ2-6; tentatively, D is TRBD1 (5 bases). The CDR3 spans 15 residues. The germline gives CDR1 SGHRS, CDR2 YFSETQ. The CDR3 here is CASSLEGIGANGLTF. CDR3 nucleotides: TGCGCCAGCAGCTTGGAAGGGATAGGGGCCAACGGCCTGACTTTC.

About this clonotype itself: A much larger clonotype is one base distant, so this may be a read error. The rearrangement uses TRBV3-1 and TRBJ2-4, with D uncertain. This CDR3 spans 14 amino acids. Trimming shortened V by 0 bases and J by 0 bases, and 3 bases separated the two germline ends. From germline, CDR1 is LGHDT and CDR2 YNNKEL (reference sequence). In DNA, the CDR3 is TGTGCCAGCAGCCAAGAGCTAGCCAAAAACATTCAGTACTTC. Protein product: CASSQELAKNIQYF.

This clonotype was detected only a few times. This chain uses TRBV12-5 with TRBJ1-5, with D hard to call. V was cut by 0 bases and J by 9 bases, with 12 bases left in between. Per the germline V gene, CDR1 is LGHNT and CDR2 is FRNRAP. CDR3 length equals 14 residues. This CDR3 is CASGLVGGLRPQHF. CDR3 DNA sequence: TGTGCTAGTGGTTTGGTAGGAGGCCTAAGGCCCCAGCATTTT.

This clonotype was seen many times. The gene calls are TRBV12-3 or TRBV12-4 and TRBJ2-1; D call uncertain. V was pared by 8 bases and J by 0 bases, with 11 bases between. The length of the CDR3 is 14 residues. The CDR3 loop reads CASLDGSSYNEQFF. The CDR3 DNA follows: TGTGCCAGCCTCGATGGAAGCTCCTACAATGAGCAGTTCTTC.

A few counts support this clonotype. This chain links TRBV6-5 with TRBJ1-1; D is possibly TRBD1 (5 bases). V was pared by 4 bases and J by 1 base, with 13 bases between. The germline V gene encodes CDR1 MNHEY and CDR2 SVGAGI. This CDR3 region has 15 residues. The CDR3 DNA sequence: TGTGCCAGCAGTTCCTCGAGCAGGGCGAACACTGAAGCTTTCTTT. As protein: CASSSSSRANTEAFF.

The J gene is TRBJ2-7, the V gene TRBV7-6; TRBD1 is a possible D gene (6 bases). The CDR3 is made up of 14 amino acids. V lost 4 bases and J lost 3, with 13 bases in between. CDR1 SGHVS and CDR2 FNYEAQ come from the germline V gene. CDR3 DNA: TGTGCCAGCAGCTCCGACAGGTCTAGCTACGAGCAGTACTTC. This translates into CASSSDRSSYEQYF.

This clonotype was recorded many times. The chain has TRBV5-1 and TRBJ2-1, with unresolved D. The CDR3 is 18 amino acids. Germline CDR1 and CDR2: SGHRS and YFSETQ. V dropped 6 bases and J dropped 0 bases, with 22 bases sitting between them. The CDR3 protein is CASMLRDSLYFSYNEQFF. CDR3 DNA: TGCGCCAGCATGCTTCGTGATAGCTTGTATTTCTCCTACAATGAGCAGTTCTTC.

The chain carries TRBV2 and TRBJ2-1, with TRBD2 identical over 12 bases. Germline CDR1 is SNHLY and CDR2 is FYNNEI. This CDR3 is built from 17 residues. The ends lost 8 bases at V and 0 bases at J; junction bases unmatched: 8. CDR3 nucleotides: TGTGCCAGCCGGGGACTAGCGGGTAGCAGCTCCTACAATGAGCAGTTCTTC. This translates into CASRGLAGSSSYNEQFF.

This clonotype was seen many times. This sequence joins TRBV5-1 and TRBJ2-3; D unclear. The CDR3 runs to 15 residues. The V gene lost 4 bases and the J gene lost 0 bases, with 12 bases spanning the gap. The germline V gene has CDR1 SGHRS and CDR2 YFSETQ. The CDR3 is CASSGDGKSTDTQYF. In nucleotides, the CDR3 is TGCGCCAGCAGCGGGGATGGAAAAAGCACAGATACGCAGTATTTT.

This clonotype was picked up many times. V and J are TRBV5-1 and TRBJ1-1, with 10 bases identical to TRBD1. After removal of 4 bases from V and 6 bases from J, the junction contained 6 bases not matched to a gene. Germline CDR1 reads SGHRS; CDR2 reads YFSETQ. The CDR3 contains 14 residues. CDR3 coding DNA: TGCGCCAGCAGCGTGACAGGGGGCGCCTCTGAAGCTTTCTTT. It encodes CASSVTGGASEAFF.

The chain employs TRBV30 and TRBJ1-1, with TRBD1 matching over 7 bases. CDR1 and CDR2 (germline): GTSNPN, SVGIG (reference sequence). V shed 8 bases, J shed 3 bases, and the junction held 9 bases outside the gene matches. This CDR3 region has 13 residues. The CDR3 loop is CAHKSGGYTEAFF. CDR3 DNA: TGTGCCCATAAATCAGGGGGATACACTGAAGCTTTCTTT.

A remark on this clonotype: With a much larger clone just one base away, this may be a read error. This chain connects TRBV5-1 to TRBJ2-3, with D uncertain. Germline loops: CDR1 SGHRS, CDR2 YFSETQ. This CDR3 contains 13 residues. The ends were cut back, 4 bases at V and 4 bases at J, with 10 bases in the middle. The CDR3 spells CASSQSGPDTQYF. Written as DNA, the CDR3 is TGCGCCAGCAGCCAAAGTGGCCCAGATACGCAGTATTTT.

This clonotype was recorded at least ten times. The rearrangement uses TRBV12-3 or TRBV12-4 and TRBJ1-5, with D possibly matching TRBD1 (6 bases). The ends were cut back, 5 bases at V and 2 bases at J, with 10 bases in the middle. The length of the CDR3 is 14 residues. CDR3: CASSQHRGNQPQHF. CDR3 coding DNA: TGTGCCAGCAGTCAGCACAGGGGCAATCAGCCCCAGCATTTT.

Many counts were recorded for this clonotype. The gene calls are TRBV20-1 and TRBJ1-2; D is unclear. The CDR3 loop spans 11 amino acids. Germline V gene lookup returns CDR1 DFQATT and CDR2 SNEGSKA (reference sequence). The ends were cut back, 2 bases at V and 4 bases at J, with 5 bases in the middle. The CDR3 DNA reads as TGCAGTGCTAGACCGTTCTATGGCTACACCTTC. Protein sequence: CSARPFYGYTF.